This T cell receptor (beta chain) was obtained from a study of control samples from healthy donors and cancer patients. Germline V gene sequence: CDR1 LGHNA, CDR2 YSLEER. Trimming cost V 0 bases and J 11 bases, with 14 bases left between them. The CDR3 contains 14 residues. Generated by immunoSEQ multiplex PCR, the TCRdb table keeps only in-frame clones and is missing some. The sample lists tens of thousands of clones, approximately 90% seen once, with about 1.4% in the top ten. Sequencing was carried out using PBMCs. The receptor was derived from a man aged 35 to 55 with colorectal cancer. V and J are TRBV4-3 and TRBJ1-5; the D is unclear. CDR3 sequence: CASSQDLNGETQHF. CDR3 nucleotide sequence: TGCGCCAGCAGCCAAGATTTGAACGGGGAAACCCAGCATTTT.